This entry describes one TCR beta chain. Antigen specificity is unknown. The data were obtained in a study of T cells in localized non-small cell lung cancer. Study-level findings and limits: Density of T cells in blood, when higher, went with longer overall survival. For the top 100 tumor clones, a median roughly 56 also appeared in adjacent lung.

Sequencing used immunoSEQ multiplex PCR; TCRdb keeps in-frame clones, though not all of them. The sample has tens of thousands of clones; approximately 86% are singletons. Sequences were derived from peripheral blood mononuclear cells, sampled before any cancer treatment. The sequence derives from a man aged 40-75 years with stage III lung adenocarcinoma.

CDR3 in DNA: TGTGCCACCAGCAGAGGGGAGGCTTTTGAGGAGCAGTACTTC. It encodes CATSRGEAFEEQYF. The J gene is TRBJ2-7, the V gene TRBV15, with D possibly matching TRBD2 (6 bases). In germline, CDR1 is LNHNV, CDR2 YYDKDF (reference sequence). V was trimmed by 1 base and J by 7 bases, leaving 14 bases between them. CDR3 size: 14 residues.